Below are 31 T cell receptor beta chains sequenced from a single sample in a study of blood T cell repertoires in COVID-19. Libraries were prepared by immunoSEQ multiplex PCR; TCRdb keeps only in-frame clonotypes and omits some of them. This sample has 250,000 to 300,000 clones; less than 90% occur once, and the top ten carry roughly 4.6%. The material sequenced was peripheral blood. Receptors originate from a man aged 55 to 70 who had recovered from COVID-19.

Written as DNA, the CDR3 is TGTGCCAGCAGTGTCGAGGGAATCGGTTCACCCCTCCACTTT. It codes for CASSVEGIGSPLHF. The V and J genes are TRBV2 and TRBJ1-6; D not resolved. The CDR3 runs to 14 residues. Germline CDR1 and CDR2: SNHLY and FYNNEI. V lost 4 bases to trimming and J lost 9 bases, with 13 bases between them.

V gene TRBV12-3 or TRBV12-4 combines with J gene TRBJ1-2; D call uncertain. The CDR3 consists of 12 residues. The germline V and J ends were trimmed by 3 bases and 8 bases, with 10 bases remaining between them. The CDR3 nucleotides are TGTGCCAGCAGTTTCGGGGAGGGCGGCTACACCTTC. Amino acids: CASSFGEGGYTF.

This clone was seen once. V usage is TRBV7-9 and J usage is TRBJ2-1; D call uncertain. Germline assignment: CDR1 SEHNR and CDR2 FQNEAQ (reference sequence). The ends were cut back, 5 bases at V and 9 bases at J, with 17 bases in the middle. The CDR3 is 14 residues long. CDR3: CASSLVPPNGEQFF. DNA of the CDR3: TGTGCCAGCAGCCTGGTACCCCCGAACGGTGAGCAGTTCTTC.

The V call is TRBV28, the J call TRBJ1-2; a weak D match, TRBD1 (5 bases). Trimming removed 6 bases at V and 4 bases at J, with 18 bases between. From germline, CDR1 is MDHEN and CDR2 SYDVKM. This CDR3 is built from 15 residues. For the CDR3, the DNA is TGTGCCAGCAGCCCGACAGACCGCCTGACCTATGGCTACACCTTC. Protein product: CASSPTDRLTYGYTF.

The chain is built from TRBV4-1 and TRBJ1-2; D not certain. The germline V gene encodes CDR1 MGHRA and CDR2 YSYEKL. The CDR3 is made up of 15 amino acids. V was trimmed by 1 base and J by 0 bases, leaving 9 bases between them. In DNA form, the CDR3 reads TGCGCCAGCAGCCAAGTTCCCCTTACTAACTATGGCTACACCTTC. Translating it yields CASSQVPLTNYGYTF.

V gene TRBV9 combines with J gene TRBJ1-5; D is unclear. Trimming shortened V by 0 bases and J by 4 bases, and 8 bases separated the two germline ends. This CDR3 region has 14 residues. Germline CDR1 and CDR2: SGDLS and YYNGEE. CDR3 DNA sequence: TGTGCCAGCAGCGTAGGTGGCAGAAATCAGCCCCAGCATTTT. It codes for CASSVGGRNQPQHF.

This clone was seen only a few times. The chain recombines TRBV6-5 with TRBJ2-7; 9 bases match TRBD2. CDR1 and CDR2 (germline): MNHEY, SVGAGI. The junction had 4 bases not matched to a gene; V was cut back by 5 bases and J by 2 bases. This CDR3 region has 14 residues. The CDR3 protein is CASSRSSGAYEQYF. CDR3 coding DNA: TGTGCCAGCAGTCGGTCTAGCGGGGCCTACGAGCAGTACTTC.

This clone was recorded a few times. This chain connects TRBV9 to TRBJ2-7, with 7 bases identical to TRBD2. The J segment lost 6 bases and the V segment lost 2 bases, leaving 5 bases of the junction unmatched. From germline, CDR1 is SGDLS and CDR2 YYNGEE. The CDR3 is 13 residues long. The CDR3 here is CASSVGGLGEQYF. As DNA, the CDR3 is TGTGCCAGCAGCGTTGGAGGACTAGGCGAGCAGTACTTC.

This chain uses TRBV6-5 with TRBJ2-5; D is perhaps TRBD1 (5 bases). The ends were cut back, 2 bases at V and 7 bases at J, with 8 bases in the middle. From germline, CDR1 is MNHEY and CDR2 SVGAGI. The CDR3 has 12 residues. CDR3 bases: TGTGCCAGCAGTTACACAGGATGGACCCAGTACTTC. It specifies CASSYTGWTQYF.

The count of this clone is one. V and J are TRBV25-1 and TRBJ2-7; 9 bases align to TRBD2. The length of the CDR3 is 14 residues. V trimming: 2 bases; J trimming: 2 bases; junction bases outside the gene matches: 1. CDR1 and CDR2 (germline): MGHDK, SYGVNS. The CDR3 protein is CASSESGRTYEQYF. In nucleotides, the CDR3 is TGTGCCAGCAGTGAAAGCGGGAGGACCTACGAGCAGTACTTC.

The rearrangement joins TRBV27 to TRBJ2-2; 10 bases align to TRBD1. CDR1 is MNHEY, CDR2 SMNVEV, per germline (reference sequence). V gave up 6 bases and J gave up 3 bases; unmatched junction bases: 4. CDR3 length: 15 residues. DNA of the CDR3: TGTGCCAGCAGGCGGGGGACAGGGGACACCGGGGAGCTGTTTTTT. It is translated as CASRRGTGDTGELFF.

The chain carries TRBV12-3 or TRBV12-4 and TRBJ2-7; 7 bases agree with TRBD2. This CDR3 is 13 amino acids long. Unmatched junction bases numbered 4, after V lost 5 bases and J lost 3 bases. The CDR3 coding sequence is TGTGCCAGCAGTCGCACTAGCGTCTACGAGCAGTACTTC. It is translated as CASSRTSVYEQYF.

This chain links TRBV5-5 with TRBJ2-7; TRBD1 matches at 7 bases. The CDR3 is made up of 14 amino acids. V shed 4 bases and J 0 bases; nucleotides not matched to a gene: 4. Germline V gene data show CDR1 as SGHKS and CDR2 as YYEKEE (reference sequence). CDR3 region: CASSLQGSSYEQYF. The CDR3 DNA follows: TGTGCCAGCAGCCTACAGGGGTCCTCCTACGAGCAGTACTTC.

The chain recombines TRBV11-2 with TRBJ2-3, with 11 positions matching TRBD2. In germline, CDR1 is SGHAT, CDR2 FQNNGV. This CDR3 is 16 amino acids long. Trimming at V came to 6 bases and at J to 4 bases, leaving 9 bases not matched to a gene. CDR3 sequence (DNA): TGTGCCAGCAGGTATACTAGCGGGAGTGCCGCAGATACGCAGTATTTT. This codes for CASRYTSGSAADTQYF.

CDR3: CASSLNPPGGSDGYTF. CDR3 nucleotide sequence: TGTGCCAGCAGCTTAAACCCCCCAGGGGGGTCCGATGGCTACACCTTC. The chain combines TRBV5-5 with TRBJ1-2; 7 bases are a match to TRBD1. After removal of 2 bases from V and 6 bases from J, the junction contained 13 bases not matched to a gene. This CDR3 comprises 16 residues. The germline CDR1 and CDR2 sequences are SGHKS and YYEKEE (reference sequence).

The chain combines TRBV5-4 with TRBJ2-2; D uncertain. Per the germline V gene, CDR1 is SGHNT and CDR2 is YYREEE (reference sequence). The CDR3 has 13 residues. The V gene lost 4 bases and the J gene lost 1 base, with 5 bases spanning the gap. The CDR3 loop is CASSTENTGELFF. In nucleotides, the CDR3 is TGTGCCAGCAGCACAGAGAACACCGGGGAGCTGTTTTTT. Full variable domain (rest looked up from reference TRBV5-4 and TRBJ2-2): ETGVTQSPTHLIKTRGQQVTLRCSSQSGHNTVSWYQQALGQGPQFIFQYYREEENGRGNFPPRFSGLQFPNYSSELNVNALELDDSALYLCASSTENTGELFFGEGSRLTVL.

Only one count was recorded for this clone. Other DNA sequences in this sample translate to the same CDR3. This CDR3 is CASSLSVNQPQHF. The DNA for the CDR3 is TGTGCCAGCAGCCTGTCGGTAAATCAGCCCCAGCATTTT. V usage is TRBV7-9 and J usage is TRBJ1-5; D is uncertain. Germline V gives CDR1 SEHNR, CDR2 FQNEAQ (reference sequence). There are 13 residues in the CDR3. V dropped 5 bases and J dropped 4 bases, with 9 bases sitting between them.

The CDR3 DNA reads as TGTGCCTGCCGAGGACAGGGGCCGTATAATTCACCCCTCCACTTT. Its protein is CACRGQGPYNSPLHF. The chain employs TRBV30 and TRBJ1-6; 9 bases agree with TRBD1. Germline CDR1 and CDR2: GTSNPN and SVGIG (reference sequence). The CDR3 loop spans 15 amino acids. Unmatched junction bases numbered 7, after V lost 6 bases and J lost 4 bases. Supplemented by reference TRBV30 and TRBJ1-6, the full variable domain reads SQTIHQWPATLVQPVGSPLSLECTVEGTSNPNLYWYRQAAGRGLQLLFYSVGIGQISSEVPQNLSASRPQDRQFILSSKKLLLSDSGFYLCACRGQGPYNSPLHFGNGTRLTVT.

The V gene is TRBV18, the J gene TRBJ2-5, with 9 bases aligning to TRBD1. The CDR3 covers 14 residues. Trimming took 4 bases from V and 4 from J; bases not matched to a gene: 4. CDR1 is KGHSH and CDR2 is LQKENI in the germline V gene. This CDR3 is CASSQDRGSETQYF. The CDR3 nucleotides read TGTGCCAGCTCACAGGACAGGGGTTCAGAGACCCAGTACTTC.

V is TRBV4-1 and J is TRBJ2-1; D not resolved. V lost 1 base, J lost 1 base, and 8 bases lay in between. Germline lookup yields CDR1 MGHRA and CDR2 YSYEKL. This CDR3 is built from 15 residues. The CDR3 here is CASSQAVPSYNEQFF. CDR3 DNA sequence: TGCGCCAGCAGCCAAGCCGTCCCTTCCTACAATGAGCAGTTCTTC.

This chain joins TRBV19 and TRBJ2-3; weak D call: TRBD2 (5 bases). Trimming pared 5 bases from V and 4 bases from J, leaving 16 bases between. This CDR3 comprises 15 residues. Germline assignment: CDR1 LNHDA and CDR2 SQIVND (reference sequence). The CDR3 here is CASSLSGNGADTQYF. The DNA for the CDR3 is TGTGCCAGTAGTTTGTCGGGGAATGGCGCAGATACGCAGTATTTT. Together with reference TRBV19 and TRBJ2-3, the CDR3 gives the full variable domain: DGGITQSPKYLFRKEGQNVTLSCEQNLNHDAMYWYRQDPGQGLRLIYYSQIVNDFQKGDIAEGYSVSREKKESFPLTVTSAQKNPTAFYLCASSLSGNGADTQYFGPGTRLTVL.

The V and J genes are TRBV18 and TRBJ2-7; D is possibly TRBD2 (7 bases). This CDR3 has 14 amino acids. CDR1 KGHSH and CDR2 LQKENI come from the germline V gene. The V end lost 3 bases, the J end lost 3 bases, and 12 bases lay between the germline ends. CDR3 loop: CASSPGGARYEQYF. CDR3 in DNA: TGTGCCAGCTCACCTGGGGGGGCACGCTACGAGCAGTACTTC.

This clone has a single count. The chain joins TRBV11-1 to TRBJ1-1; 7 bases are a match to TRBD1. Germline CDR1 is SGHAT and CDR2 is FQDESV (reference sequence). J lost 9 bases, V lost 3 bases, and 7 bases had no gene match. This CDR3 has 13 amino acids. CDR3 region: CASSFGQGVKAFF. In DNA form, the CDR3 reads TGTGCCAGCAGCTTTGGGCAGGGGGTTAAAGCTTTCTTT.

This clone appeared once. The rearrangement links TRBV9 to TRBJ2-1; 9 bases are shared with TRBD2. Germline-derived CDR1 and CDR2 are SGDLS and YYNGEE. Trimming removed 2 bases from V and 7 bases from J; junction bases left unmatched: 7. There are 15 residues in the CDR3. This CDR3 reads CASSVSASGVNEQFF. Here the CDR3 DNA reads TGTGCCAGCAGCGTCTCCGCTAGCGGGGTGAATGAGCAGTTCTTC.

This chain links TRBV19 with TRBJ2-7, with D perhaps TRBD2 (7 bases). The CDR3 runs 13 residues. In germline, CDR1 is LNHDA, CDR2 SQIVND (reference sequence). With 5 bases removed from V and 5 bases from J, the gap between germline ends came to 13 bases. The CDR3 spells CASSQGGGDEQYF. Here the CDR3 DNA reads TGTGCCAGTAGTCAAGGGGGGGGTGACGAGCAGTACTTC.

This clone has a handful of counts. The chain is built from TRBV19 and TRBJ1-5, with a possible D match to TRBD1 (6 bases). V was shortened by 5 bases and J by 2 bases, with 13 bases between the two germline ends. The CDR3 runs 15 residues. Germline CDR1 is LNHDA and CDR2 is SQIVND (reference sequence). The CDR3 coding sequence is TGTGCCAGTAGTGCCAGGGGCTCGGGCAATCAGCCCCAGCATTTT. Its protein product is CASSARGSGNQPQHF.

This clone was picked up a small number of times. The chain has TRBV10-2 and TRBJ1-5; 10 nucleotides agree with TRBD1. This CDR3 spans 15 amino acids. With V trimmed by 5 bases and J by 6 bases, 7 bases remained unmatched. Looked up from germline, CDR1 is WSHSY and CDR2 is SAAADI. In DNA, the CDR3 is TGCGCCAGCAGTCAGGGACAGGGGAGAGGTCAGCCCCAGCATTTT. Its translation: CASSQGQGRGQPQHF.

This rearrangement joins TRBV24-1 to TRBJ1-2, with D maybe TRBD1 (5 bases). CDR3 size: 15 residues. Trimming cost V 5 bases and J 6 bases, with 18 bases left between them. In germline, CDR1 is KGHDR, CDR2 SFDVKD. CDR3 bases: TGTGCCACCAGTGGTCACGGGGGGTCGAGAAATGGCTACACCTTC. Its translation is CATSGHGGSRNGYTF.

The rearrangement uses TRBV11-2 and TRBJ2-5, with 9 bases fitting TRBD2. Germline V gives CDR1 SGHAT, CDR2 FQNNGV. Trimming cost V 5 bases and J 2 bases; bases outside gene matches: 6. CDR3 size: 15 residues. The CDR3 DNA follows: TGTGCCAGCAGCCGGGTGAGCGGGAGGCAAGAGACCCAGTACTTC. Translated: CASSRVSGRQETQYF.

The chain has TRBV5-1 and TRBJ2-2; 11 bases line up with TRBD2. Germline CDR1 reads SGHRS; CDR2 reads YFSETQ. V lost 2 bases to trimming and J lost 3 bases; unmatched junction nucleotides: 6. This CDR3 comprises 17 residues. DNA for the CDR3: TGCGCCAGCAGCTTATTAGCGGGAGGGCGACACACCGGGGAGCTGTTTTTT. Translated: CASSLLAGGRHTGELFF.

This clone was detected once. This sequence joins TRBV6-6 and TRBJ2-7; 10 nucleotides match TRBD1. The germline gives CDR1 MNHNY, CDR2 SVGAGI (reference sequence). The CDR3 length is 14 residues. The V gene end was trimmed by 6 bases and the J gene end by 1 base; junction bases not matched to a gene: 3. CDR3 residues: CASRTGGRSYEQYF. CDR3 coding DNA: TGTGCCAGCAGGACAGGGGGCAGGTCCTACGAGCAGTACTTC.